One and the same sample provided the 21 T cell receptor beta chains below, sequenced in a study of blood T cell repertoires in COVID-19. The assay was immunoSEQ multiplex PCR, and TCRdb's table has in-frame clones only and misses some. The sample lists about 110,000 clones, under 85% seen once, with 4% to 5% in the top ten. The sequenced material came from peripheral blood. All receptors come from a woman aged 70-85 years with acute or convalescent COVID-19.

This sequence joins TRBV11-2 and TRBJ1-6; D might be TRBD1 (5 bases). The CDR3 contains 15 residues. Germline V gene lookup returns CDR1 SGHAT and CDR2 FQNNGV. Between the trimmed V and J ends, which lost 5 bases and 5 bases, there was a span of 13 bases. The CDR3 protein is CASSPGHIHNSPLHF. CDR3 DNA sequence: TGTGCCAGCAGCCCCGGACATATCCATAATTCACCCCTCCACTTT.

The J gene is TRBJ2-1, the V gene TRBV24-1; no clear D gene. This CDR3 is 13 amino acids long. The germline gives CDR1 KGHDR, CDR2 SFDVKD. The V end lost 1 base, the J end lost 9 bases, and 9 bases lay between the germline ends. CDR3 nucleotide sequence: TGTGCCACCAGTGATTTTCCGTCCTCTGAGCAGTTCTTC. Amino acid sequence: CATSDFPSSEQFF.

This clone was observed a handful of times. The chain is built from TRBV28 and TRBJ1-2, with D maybe TRBD1 (6 bases). Trimming took 6 bases from V and 5 from J, leaving 13 bases between them. CDR1 is MDHEN, CDR2 SYDVKM, per germline. The CDR3 is 13 amino acids. This CDR3 reads CASRDSAWYGYTF. Written as DNA, the CDR3 is TGTGCCAGCAGGGACAGTGCGTGGTATGGCTACACCTTC.

CDR3 loop: CASSPPDRVNYEQYF. As DNA, the CDR3 is TGTGCCAGCTCACCACCGGACAGGGTAAACTACGAGCAGTACTTC. The rearrangement joins TRBV18 to TRBJ2-7; 8 nucleotides match TRBD1. V shed 0 bases, J shed 3 bases, and the junction held 4 bases outside the gene matches. The CDR3 is 15 residues long. In germline, CDR1 is KGHSH, CDR2 LQKENI.

The J gene is TRBJ2-1, the V gene TRBV28; D ambiguous. This CDR3 spans 13 amino acids. The germline gives CDR1 MDHEN, CDR2 SYDVKM. Trimming left V 8 bases short and J 5 bases short, with 13 bases between. CDR3 sequence (DNA): TGTGCCAGCGTGTCGAGCACCGACAATGAGCAGTTCTTC. It encodes CASVSSTDNEQFF.

The chain recombines TRBV6-1 with TRBJ1-2; no definite D call. Trimming removed 3 bases at V and 2 bases at J, with 19 bases between. CDR3 length: 17 amino acids. Germline values: CDR1 MNHNS, CDR2 SASEGT. The CDR3 nucleotides read TGTGCCAGCAGTGATAATAGCCCCGGCTCGTCGAACTATGGCTACACCTTC. Translating gives CASSDNSPGSSNYGYTF.

The chain employs TRBV6-5 and TRBJ1-2; TRBD1 matches 12 bases. The length of the CDR3 is 15 residues. Germline V gene data show CDR1 as MNHEY and CDR2 as SVGAGI. Trimming took 6 bases from V and 5 from J; bases not matched to a gene: 7. The DNA for the CDR3 is TGTGCCAGCAGCCCCGGGACAGGGGGCGAATATGGCTACACCTTC. This gives the protein CASSPGTGGEYGYTF.

The chain couples TRBV13 to TRBJ2-5; TRBD1 is a possible D gene (6 bases). Trimming took 5 bases from V and 5 from J, leaving 21 bases between them. The germline gives CDR1 PRHDT, CDR2 FYEKMQ (reference sequence). The CDR3 is 16 residues long. This CDR3 is CASSASTGFSRETQYF. The CDR3, as DNA: TGTGCCAGCAGCGCCTCGACAGGATTTTCGCGCGAGACCCAGTACTTC. The full variable domain, with the rest looked up from reference TRBV13 and TRBJ2-5, is AAGVIQSPRHLIKEKRETATLKCYPIPRHDTVYWYQQGPGQDPQFLISFYEKMQSDKGSIPDRFSAQQFSDYHSELNMSSLELGDSALYFCASSASTGFSRETQYFGPGTRLLVL.

There are a few counts of this clone. The CDR3 sequence: CASSQRGGYTF. The DNA of the CDR3 is TGCGCCAGCAGCCAAAGAGGAGGCTACACCTTC. The chain carries TRBV4-1 and TRBJ1-2; D uncertain. CDR3 length: 11 amino acids. V lost 2 bases, J lost 8 bases, and 6 bases lay in between. From germline, CDR1 is MGHRA and CDR2 YSYEKL.

The rearrangement uses TRBV10-3 and TRBJ2-4, with D possibly matching TRBD1 (6 bases). The CDR3 has 12 amino acids. Germline V CDR1 and CDR2: ENHRY, SYGVKD. The V gene lost 6 bases and the J gene lost 7 bases, with 10 bases spanning the gap. The CDR3 DNA follows: TGTGCCATCAGAGGAACAGGGAACATTCAGTACTTC. Translating gives CAIRGTGNIQYF.

The CDR3 region is CAISPGQGNYGYTF. The CDR3, as DNA: TGTGCCATCAGTCCAGGACAGGGAAACTATGGCTACACCTTC. V is TRBV10-3 and J is TRBJ1-2; 8 positions match TRBD1. CDR1 is ENHRY, CDR2 SYGVKD, per germline. With 5 bases clipped from V and 2 bases from J, the junction kept 4 bases outside the gene matches. The CDR3 runs 14 residues.

The chain carries TRBV4-3 and TRBJ1-4, with TRBD1 matching 9 bases. Germline assignment: CDR1 LGHNA and CDR2 YSLEER. V lost 4 bases and J lost 8; bases outside the gene matches: 8. The CDR3 length is 15 residues. The CDR3 loop is CASSLRGQGDEKLFF. Written as DNA, the CDR3 is TGCGCCAGCAGCCTCCGGGGACAGGGAGACGAAAAACTGTTTTTT.

This clone came up once. The sample has other DNA sequences that encode this CDR3 too. The rearrangement uses TRBV5-4 and TRBJ1-2; 8 nucleotides agree with TRBD1. Germline V gene data show CDR1 as SGHNT and CDR2 as YYREEE (reference sequence). The ends lost 1 base at V and 8 bases at J; junction bases unmatched: 4. There are 13 residues in the CDR3. The CDR3 region has the DNA TGTGCCAGCAGCTTGCAGGGGGCGGACGGCTACACCTTC. Protein sequence: CASSLQGADGYTF.

The gene calls are TRBV24-1 and TRBJ2-6; D remains unclear. From germline, CDR1 is KGHDR and CDR2 SFDVKD. V lost 2 bases and J lost 2, with 6 bases in between. The CDR3 has 15 amino acids. CDR3 coding DNA: TGTGCCACCAGTGATTCCTCCGCTGGGGCCAACGTCCTGACTTTC. Translation gives CATSDSSAGANVLTF.

V usage is TRBV19 and J usage is TRBJ1-3, with D possibly TRBD1 on 5 matching bases. Trimming removed 3 bases at V and 0 bases at J, with 12 bases between. From germline, CDR1 is LNHDA and CDR2 SQIVND (reference sequence). CDR3 length: 16 residues. CDR3 sequence reads: CASSIRPGPSGNTIYF. CDR3 bases: TGTGCCAGTAGTATCCGTCCAGGGCCCTCTGGAAACACCATATATTTT.

The rearrangement uses TRBV10-3 and TRBJ2-1, with TRBD2 matching over 10 bases. Trimming cost V 2 bases and J 5 bases; bases outside gene matches: 18. This CDR3 has 20 residues. Germline V gene sequence: CDR1 ENHRY, CDR2 SYGVKD. This chain's CDR3 is CAISERWRFRAGGLHNEQFF. CDR3 DNA: TGTGCCATCAGTGAGAGGTGGCGGTTCCGAGCGGGGGGGCTGCACAATGAGCAGTTCTTC.

This rearrangement joins TRBV28 to TRBJ2-1, with D perhaps matching TRBD1 (6 bases). Trimming cost V 5 bases and J 5 bases, with 13 bases left between them. Germline CDR1 MDHEN, CDR2 SYDVKM. CDR3 length: 14 residues. DNA for the CDR3: TGTGCCAGCAGTCCCCAGGGGAGCCACAATGAGCAGTTCTTC. This sequence encodes CASSPQGSHNEQFF.

This chain uses TRBV7-2 with TRBJ2-7; 8 positions agree with TRBD2. V lost 9 bases, J lost 4 bases, and 8 bases stayed unmatched. Germline values: CDR1 SGHTA, CDR2 FQGNSA. This CDR3 spans 13 amino acids. The CDR3 reads CASRRTSSYEQYF. The CDR3 DNA follows: TGTGCCAGTAGACGGACTAGCAGTTACGAGCAGTACTTC.

V usage is TRBV24-1 and J usage is TRBJ2-1, with 11 positions matching TRBD2. The CDR3 has 15 amino acids. V gave up 4 bases and J gave up 5 bases; unmatched junction bases: 3. Germline CDR1 KGHDR, CDR2 SFDVKD. DNA for the CDR3: TGTGCCACCAGTGACTCGGGACTAGCGGACAATGAGCAGTTCTTC. This encodes CATSDSGLADNEQFF.

V usage is TRBV18 and J usage is TRBJ1-1; 11 nucleotides match TRBD1. V trimming: 5 bases; J trimming: 3 bases; junction bases outside the gene matches: 11. This CDR3 is 17 amino acids long. Germline V lookup: CDR1 KGHSH, CDR2 LQKENI. In DNA form, the CDR3 reads TGTGCCAGCTCATCCCTTTCGGGACAGGGGGTCGACACTGAAGCTTTCTTT. Its translation: CASSSLSGQGVDTEAFF.

This chain links TRBV18 with TRBJ1-1; 8 nucleotides line up with TRBD1. The V segment lost 3 bases and the J segment 8 bases; nucleotides outside the gene matches: 8. CDR1 is KGHSH and CDR2 is LQKENI in the germline V gene. This CDR3 region has 14 residues. The CDR3: CASSPKGQGMEAFF. The CDR3 region has the DNA TGTGCCAGCTCACCCAAAGGACAGGGTATGGAAGCTTTCTTT.